This T cell receptor (beta chain) came from a study of vaccination and CD4 T cells after COVID-19. General study points: Median counts of SARS-CoV-2-reactive clonotypes increased from around 20 to 38; this difference was not significant.

A few counts support this clonotype. Its antigen is not identified. Cultured CD4+ T-cell DNA underwent Oncomine TCR Beta short-read sequencing. The genomic DNA was obtained from cultured CD4+ T cells by extraction with the QIAamp micro DNA kit. One entry per CDR3 protein results from TCRdb running MiXCR on the PCR reads. This table holds roughly 20,000 distinct CDR3 sequences, roughly 30% found once. Per germline, CDR1 MNHEY and CDR2 SVGAGI. The CDR3 runs 14 residues. The ends were cut back, 0 bases at V and 2 bases at J, with 8 bases in the middle. Time point reported: late sampling 161 to 241 days after vaccination in a few convalescent patients. As for treatment: roughly 11-day PBMC culture with coronavirus spike peptide pools or control peptides (ViraFEST assay). Before TCRs were sequenced, ViraFEST expanded antigen-specific T cells with peptide pools. Per well, a few million PBMCs were cultured in the presence of about 10 IU/ml IL-2 and around 11 ug/ml peptide pools.

The chain carries TRBV6-5 and TRBJ2-7; no clear D gene. The sequence was collected from a human donor who had recovered from COVID-19. The specimen was CD4+ T cells from blood, cultured in vitro, collected about 7 months after SARS-CoV-2 vaccination. In nucleotides, the CDR3 is TGTGCCAGCAGTTACTCCAACAGCGCCTACGAGCAGTACTTC. Amino acid sequence: CASSYSNSAYEQYF.